The clone carrying this TCR beta chain has just a few counts. Its antigen is undetermined. Germline V gene sequence: CDR1 SGHRS, CDR2 YFSETQ. This CDR3 is 13 amino acids long. V shed 1 base and J shed 7 bases, with 11 bases lying between them. This entry comes from a study of vaccination effects on CD4 cells after COVID-19. Following 10 days of culture, CD4+ T cells were isolated. The table came from immunoSEQ multiplex PCR; TCRdb's copy has only in-frame clones and leaves some out. The profile shows tens of thousands of clones, 65% to 75% of them singletons. The V call is TRBV5-1, the J call TRBJ1-2; D is ambiguous. The TCR originated in a human donor who had a prior SARS-CoV-2 infection. The sample was CD4+ T cells from PBMCs cultured without peptide, taken before COVID-19 vaccination. Written as DNA, the CDR3 is TGCGCCAGCAGCTTGCAGGATGACGGTGGCTACACCTTC. Its translation is CASSLQDDGGYTF.